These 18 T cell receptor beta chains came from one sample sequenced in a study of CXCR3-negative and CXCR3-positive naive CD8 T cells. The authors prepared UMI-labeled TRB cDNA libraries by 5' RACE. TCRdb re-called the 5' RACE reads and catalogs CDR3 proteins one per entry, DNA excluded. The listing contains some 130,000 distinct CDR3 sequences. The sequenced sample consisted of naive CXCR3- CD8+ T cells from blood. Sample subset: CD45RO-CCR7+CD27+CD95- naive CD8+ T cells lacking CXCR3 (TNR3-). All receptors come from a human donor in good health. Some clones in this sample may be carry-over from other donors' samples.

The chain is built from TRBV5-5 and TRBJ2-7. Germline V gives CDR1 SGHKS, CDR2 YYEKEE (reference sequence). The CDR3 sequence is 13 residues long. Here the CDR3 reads CASSLALTYEQYF.

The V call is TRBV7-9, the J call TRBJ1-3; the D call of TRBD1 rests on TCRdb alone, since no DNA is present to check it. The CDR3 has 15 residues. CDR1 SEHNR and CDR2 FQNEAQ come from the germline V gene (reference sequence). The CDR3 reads CASSLLDSPGNTIYF.

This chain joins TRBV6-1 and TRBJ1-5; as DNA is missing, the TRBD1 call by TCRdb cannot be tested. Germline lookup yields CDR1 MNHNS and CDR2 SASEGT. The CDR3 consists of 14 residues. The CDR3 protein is CASSDRALNQPQHF.

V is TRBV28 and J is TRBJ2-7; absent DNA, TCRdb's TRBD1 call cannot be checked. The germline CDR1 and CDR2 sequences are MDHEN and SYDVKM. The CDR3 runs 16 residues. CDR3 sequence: CASSLTGTGRPYEQYF. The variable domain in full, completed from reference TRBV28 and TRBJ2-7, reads DVKVTQSSRYLVKRTGEKVFLECVQDMDHENMFWYRQDPGLGLRLIYFSYDVKMKEKGDIPEGYSVSREKKERFSLILESASTNQTSMYLCASSLTGTGRPYEQYFGPGTRLTVT.

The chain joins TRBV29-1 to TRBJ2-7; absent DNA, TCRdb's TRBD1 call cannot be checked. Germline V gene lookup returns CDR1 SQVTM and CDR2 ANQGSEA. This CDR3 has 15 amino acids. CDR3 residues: CSVSAGQGTIYEQYF.

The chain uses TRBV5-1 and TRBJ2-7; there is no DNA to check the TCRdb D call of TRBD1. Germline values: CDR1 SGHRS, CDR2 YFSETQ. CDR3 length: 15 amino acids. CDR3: CASSLLRGTVDEQYF.

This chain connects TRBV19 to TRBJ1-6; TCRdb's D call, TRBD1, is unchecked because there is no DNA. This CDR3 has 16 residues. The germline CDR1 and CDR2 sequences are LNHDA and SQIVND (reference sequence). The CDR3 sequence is CASNDRDRGTNSPLHF.

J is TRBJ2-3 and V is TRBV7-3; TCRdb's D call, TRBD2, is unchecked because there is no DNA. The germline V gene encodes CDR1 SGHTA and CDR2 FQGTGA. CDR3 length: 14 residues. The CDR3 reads CASSLLRESDTQYF.

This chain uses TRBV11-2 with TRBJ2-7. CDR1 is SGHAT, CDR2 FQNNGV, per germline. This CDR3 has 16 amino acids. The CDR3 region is CASSLGGRNANYEQYF.

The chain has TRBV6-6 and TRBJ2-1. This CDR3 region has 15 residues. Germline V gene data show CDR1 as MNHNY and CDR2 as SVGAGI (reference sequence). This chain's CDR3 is CASSYPTEYLDEQFF.

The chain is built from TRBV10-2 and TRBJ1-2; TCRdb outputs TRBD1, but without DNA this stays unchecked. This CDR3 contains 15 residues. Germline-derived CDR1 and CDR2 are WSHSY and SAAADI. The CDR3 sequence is CASSESSPGIIGYTF.

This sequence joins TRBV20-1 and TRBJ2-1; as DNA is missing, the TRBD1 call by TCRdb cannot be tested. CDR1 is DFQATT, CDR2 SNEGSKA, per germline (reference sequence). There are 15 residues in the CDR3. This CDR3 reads CSAKDGASSYNEQFF.

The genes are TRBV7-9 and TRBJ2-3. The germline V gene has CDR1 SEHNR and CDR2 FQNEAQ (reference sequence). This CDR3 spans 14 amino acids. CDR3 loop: CASSPSSQRDTQYF. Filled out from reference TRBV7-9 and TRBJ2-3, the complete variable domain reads DTGVSQNPRHKITKRGQNVTFRCDPISEHNRLYWYRQTLGQGPEFLTYFQNEAQLEKSRLLSDRFSAERPKGSFSTLEIQRTEQGDSAMYLCASSPSSQRDTQYFGPGTRLTVL.

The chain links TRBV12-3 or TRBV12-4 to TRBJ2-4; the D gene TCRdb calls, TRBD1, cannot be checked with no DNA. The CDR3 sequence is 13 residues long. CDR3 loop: CASSQGAENIQYF.

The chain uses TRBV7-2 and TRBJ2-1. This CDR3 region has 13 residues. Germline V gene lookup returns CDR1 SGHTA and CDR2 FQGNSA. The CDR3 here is CASSSPSHNEQFF.

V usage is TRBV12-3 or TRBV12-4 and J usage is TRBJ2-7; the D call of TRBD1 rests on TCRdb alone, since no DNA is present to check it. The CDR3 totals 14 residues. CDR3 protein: CASSPEAGPYEQYF.

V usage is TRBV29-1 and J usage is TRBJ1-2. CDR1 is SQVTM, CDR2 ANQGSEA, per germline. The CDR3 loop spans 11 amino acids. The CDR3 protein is CSVEDDYGYTF.

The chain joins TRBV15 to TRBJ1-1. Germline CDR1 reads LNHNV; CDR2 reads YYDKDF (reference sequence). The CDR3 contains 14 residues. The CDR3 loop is CATSREDLNTEAFF.